This T cell receptor (beta chain) was found in a study of brain T cells in children with intractable seizures. Study-wide findings and caveats: Clones missing pre-surgery may reflect undersampling of that blood sample. Viral specificity was inferred only from CDR3 similarity; HCMV serostatus was unknown.

Clones were read by immunoSEQ multiplex PCR, and TCRdb kept only the in-frame ones, dropping some. This sample carries 110,000 or so clones, around 94% of them seen once, and the ten largest clones take 3.5% to 4%. The junction had 9 bases not matched to a gene; V was cut back by 3 bases and J by 5 bases. CDR3 length: 16 residues. Germline V lookup: CDR1 MGHRA, CDR2 YSYEKL. With respect to this clone: Its antigen is unidentified.

Surgery cases with the highest brain T cell transcript signatures were chosen for sequencing. Pre-surgery treatment included at least one anti-epileptic drug. This chain links TRBV4-1 with TRBJ2-3; 9 nucleotides agree with TRBD2. The source material was peripheral blood, sampled at surgery. The receptor comes from a boy in the first two years of life with hemimegalencephaly and intractable seizures. CDR3 residues: CASSHFQREVRDTQYF. The CDR3 bases are TGCGCCAGCAGCCACTTTCAGCGGGAGGTGCGAGATACGCAGTATTTT.